This T cell receptor beta chain is drawn from a study of siplizumab effects on memory and regulatory T cells. Study outcomes and limitations: Only a minor fraction of alloreactive clones mapped to unstimulated subsets. It seemed that naive T cells were more diverse than memory cells and were major contributors to the alloresponse. Suppression by proliferating Tregs derived from siplizumab cultures was not verified.

There are 18 residues in the CDR3. Between the trimmed V and J ends, which lost 3 bases and 4 bases, there was a span of 22 bases. Looked up from germline, CDR1 is SGHTA and CDR2 is FQGNSA. Per-sample assaying covered 95,000 to 100,000 TCR templates. Using immunoSEQ multiplex PCR, the repertoire was profiled, and TCRdb retains in-frame clones only, with some absent. The table records nearly 85,000 clones, around 95% of them present only once. For this clone: What it recognizes is unknown.

The chain uses TRBV7-2 and TRBJ2-1, with D possibly matching TRBD2 (6 bases). The sample comprised CD8+ T cells sorted from blood. The receptor was derived from a human donor in good health. The CDR3 DNA sequence: TGTGCCAGCAGCTTGTATGCTAGCGCGGGATCGGCATACAATGAGCAGTTCTTC. Protein product: CASSLYASAGSAYNEQFF.